Below, 7 T cell receptor beta chains from the same sample are listed, as sequenced in a study of blood T cell repertoires in COVID-19. Sequencing was performed with immunoSEQ multiplex PCR; in TCRdb, only in-frame clones are kept and a portion is missing. The sample includes roughly 120,000 clones, approximately 84% of them seen just once. Sequenced: peripheral blood. All receptors derive from a man between 40 and 49 years old with acute or convalescent COVID-19.

This chain uses TRBV5-1 with TRBJ2-1; D ambiguous. The germline V gene encodes CDR1 SGHRS and CDR2 YFSETQ. V lost 0 bases and J 7 bases, leaving 8 bases between the germline ends. The CDR3 spans 13 residues. The CDR3 region is CASSLDTMNEQFF. As DNA, the CDR3 is TGCGCCAGCAGCTTGGACACAATGAATGAGCAGTTCTTC. Using reference TRBV5-1 and TRBJ2-1 for the parts outside the CDR3, the full variable domain is KAGVTQTPRYLIKTRGQQVTLSCSPISGHRSVSWYQQTPGQGLQFLFEYFSETQRNKGNFPGRFSGRQFSNSRSEMNVSTLELGDSALYLCASSLDTMNEQFFGPGTRLTVL.

This clone appeared once. The chain joins TRBV7-9 to TRBJ2-1, with TRBD2 matching 12 bases. CDR1 and CDR2 (germline): SEHNR, FQNEAQ (reference sequence). J gave up 6 bases and V 5 bases, and 8 bases lay outside the gene matches. The CDR3 is 16 amino acids. The CDR3 region has the DNA TGTGCCAGCAGCCCCCGACTAGCGGGAGAAATCAATGAGCAGTTCTTC. Its translation is CASSPRLAGEINEQFF.

Here the CDR3 DNA reads TGCGCCAGCAGCGCTCACAGGGGGCCCTCCTACGAGCAGTACTTC. Its translation: CASSAHRGPSYEQYF. V and J are TRBV4-1 and TRBJ2-7, with 9 bases fitting TRBD1. Germline V lookup: CDR1 MGHRA, CDR2 YSYEKL. CDR3 length: 15 amino acids. V dropped 5 bases and J dropped 0; count of bases not matched to a gene: 5.

This clone was found once. The CDR3, as DNA: TGTGCCAGCTCCCAGGGACAGGGAGGGAATTCACCCCTCCACTTT. Protein product: CASSQGQGGNSPLHF. V is TRBV18 and J is TRBJ1-6; 9 bases fit TRBD1. Germline CDR1 and CDR2: KGHSH and LQKENI. The CDR3 loop spans 15 amino acids. J gave up 7 bases and V 6 bases, and 7 bases lay outside the gene matches.

This rearrangement joins TRBV15 to TRBJ1-2; possible D gene TRBD1, 6 bases. The CDR3 is made up of 15 amino acids. Germline V gives CDR1 LNHNV, CDR2 YYDKDF (reference sequence). V was trimmed by 3 bases and J by 4 bases, leaving 15 bases between them. Here the CDR3 DNA reads TGTGCCACCAGCAGTACAGGGATCAGAGGCTATGGCTACACCTTC. Its protein is CATSSTGIRGYGYTF.

This sequence joins TRBV15 and TRBJ2-5; 12 nucleotides agree with TRBD2. Trimming removed 2 bases from V and 2 bases from J; junction bases left unmatched: 6. The CDR3 consists of 17 residues. The germline gives CDR1 LNHNV, CDR2 YYDKDF (reference sequence). The CDR3 is CATSRPRLAGAQETQYF. CDR3 bases: TGTGCCACCAGCAGACCCCGACTAGCGGGGGCACAAGAGACCCAGTACTTC.

The V gene is TRBV7-9, the J gene TRBJ1-1; D may be TRBD1 (6 bases). This CDR3 is built from 13 residues. Per germline, CDR1 SEHNR and CDR2 FQNEAQ (reference sequence). Trimming took off 5 bases at V and 6 bases at J, with 13 bases between the two ends. The CDR3 here is CASSQTGYSEAFF. For the CDR3, the DNA is TGTGCCAGCAGCCAAACAGGGTACTCTGAAGCTTTCTTT.